Listed below are T cell receptor beta chains from one sample, sequenced in a study of blood T cell repertoires in COVID-19. Assay used: immunoSEQ multiplex PCR; TCRdb lists only in-frame clones, some missing. The table has under 350,000 clones, over 85% seen once. Sequencing used PBMCs or T cells enriched from blood (not recorded which). Receptors originate from a woman in her fifties or sixties who had recovered from COVID-19. Both conserved end residues are part of each CDR3. The D gene is left open where the match is weak. For some rows the clone size is stated as once, few or many, or as a class when expanded; others skip it.

abundance: .; d_gene: .; v_gene: TRBV18; j_gene: TRBJ2-5; CDR3nt: TGTGCCAGCTCATCCCCAGCGGGAGAGACCCAGTACTTC; CDR3aa: CASSSPAGETQYF
abundance: .; d_gene: TRBD2; v_gene: TRBV11-2; j_gene: TRBJ2-2; CDR3nt: TGTGCCAGCAGCACCGCGGGGGCCGGGGAGCTGTTTTTT; CDR3aa: CASSTAGAGELFF
abundance: .; d_gene: TRBD2; v_gene: TRBV7-9; j_gene: TRBJ2-2; CDR3nt: TGTGCCAGCAGCTGGAGCGGGGGGGCCGGGACCGGGGAGCTGTTTTTT; CDR3aa: CASSWSGGAGTGELFF
abundance: .; d_gene: .; v_gene: TRBV28; j_gene: TRBJ1-1; CDR3nt: TGTGCCCGCGGGGGGGGCACTGAAGCTTTCTTT; CDR3aa: CARGGGTEAFF
abundance: .; d_gene: TRBD2; v_gene: TRBV20-1; j_gene: TRBJ2-5; CDR3nt: TGCAGTGCTAGTGGGGCTAGCGGGGCACAAGAGACCCAGTACTTC; CDR3aa: CSASGASGAQETQYF
abundance: few; d_gene: TRBD1; v_gene: TRBV11-2; j_gene: TRBJ1-6; CDR3nt: TGTGCCAGCAGGGCAGACAGGGTGGATTCACCCCTCCACTTT; CDR3aa: CASRADRVDSPLHF
abundance: .; d_gene: .; v_gene: TRBV5-1; j_gene: TRBJ2-3; CDR3nt: TGCGCCAGCAAAGCGGTGTTGGGCACAGATACGCAGTATTTT; CDR3aa: CASKAVLGTDTQYF
abundance: .; d_gene: .; v_gene: TRBV28; j_gene: TRBJ2-2; CDR3nt: TGTGCCAGCAATGTAGATAGGGGTTACGCCGGGGAGCTGTTTTTT; CDR3aa: CASNVDRGYAGELFF
abundance: once; d_gene: TRBD1; v_gene: TRBV6-1; j_gene: TRBJ2-7; CDR3nt: TGTGCCAGCAGTGCCTCGACAGGGGGTTTAAGTTACGAGCAGTACTTC; CDR3aa: CASSASTGGLSYEQYF
abundance: .; d_gene: .; v_gene: TRBV27; j_gene: TRBJ1-3; CDR3nt: TGTGCCAGCAGTTTTCCGAACACCATATATTTT; CDR3aa: CASSFPNTIYF
abundance: .; d_gene: TRBD2; v_gene: TRBV20-1; j_gene: TRBJ2-1; CDR3nt: TGCAGTGCACCAGGTAGGACTAGAGTGGTCTTC; CDR3aa: CSAPGRTRVVF
abundance: .; d_gene: .; v_gene: TRBV5-1; j_gene: TRBJ1-2; CDR3nt: TGCGCCAGCAGCTTGGGGGGCGACTCGGGCTACACCTTC; CDR3aa: CASSLGGDSGYTF
abundance: few; d_gene: .; v_gene: TRBV7-9; j_gene: TRBJ1-2; CDR3nt: TGTGCCAGCAGCTTCCCCCCGGGACAACCCCGCTATGGCTACACCTTC; CDR3aa: CASSFPPGQPRYGYTF